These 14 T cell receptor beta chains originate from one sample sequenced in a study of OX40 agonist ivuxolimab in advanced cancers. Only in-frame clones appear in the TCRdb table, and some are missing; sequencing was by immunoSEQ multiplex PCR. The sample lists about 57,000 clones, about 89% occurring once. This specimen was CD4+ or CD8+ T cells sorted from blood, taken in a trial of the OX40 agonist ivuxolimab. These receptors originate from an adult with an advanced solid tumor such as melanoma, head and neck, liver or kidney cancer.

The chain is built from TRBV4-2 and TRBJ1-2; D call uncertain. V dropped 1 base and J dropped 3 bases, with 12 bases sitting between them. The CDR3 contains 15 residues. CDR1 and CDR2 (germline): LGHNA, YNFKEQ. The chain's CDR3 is CASSQVPNRDYGYTF. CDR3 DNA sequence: TGTGCCAGCAGCCAAGTGCCGAACCGAGACTATGGCTACACCTTC.

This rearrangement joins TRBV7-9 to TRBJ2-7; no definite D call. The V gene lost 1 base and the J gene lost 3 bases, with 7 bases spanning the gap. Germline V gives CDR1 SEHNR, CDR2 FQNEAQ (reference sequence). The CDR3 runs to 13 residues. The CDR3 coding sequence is TGTGCCAGCAGCTTAGACAGACGCTACGAGCAGTACTTC. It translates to CASSLDRRYEQYF.

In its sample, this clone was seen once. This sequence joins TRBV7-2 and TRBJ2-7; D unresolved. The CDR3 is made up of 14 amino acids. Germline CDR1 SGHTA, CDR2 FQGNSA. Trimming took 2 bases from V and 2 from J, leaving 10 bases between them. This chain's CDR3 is CASSLQKGTYEQYF. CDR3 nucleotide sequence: TGTGCCAGCAGCTTACAGAAAGGGACCTACGAGCAGTACTTC.

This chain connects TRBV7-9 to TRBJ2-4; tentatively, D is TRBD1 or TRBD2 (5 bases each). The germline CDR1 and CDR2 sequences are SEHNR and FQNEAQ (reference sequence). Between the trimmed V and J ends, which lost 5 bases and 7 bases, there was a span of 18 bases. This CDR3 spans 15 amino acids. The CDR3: CASSSYRDPSNIQYF. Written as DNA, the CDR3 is TGTGCCAGCAGCAGCTACCGGGACCCCAGCAACATTCAGTACTTC.

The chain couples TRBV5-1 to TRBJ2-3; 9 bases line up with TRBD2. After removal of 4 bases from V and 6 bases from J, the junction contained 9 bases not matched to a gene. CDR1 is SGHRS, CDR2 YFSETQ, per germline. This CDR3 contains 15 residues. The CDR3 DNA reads TGCGCCAGCAGCGATAGATGGACTAGCGTTGATACGCAGTATTTT. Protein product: CASSDRWTSVDTQYF.

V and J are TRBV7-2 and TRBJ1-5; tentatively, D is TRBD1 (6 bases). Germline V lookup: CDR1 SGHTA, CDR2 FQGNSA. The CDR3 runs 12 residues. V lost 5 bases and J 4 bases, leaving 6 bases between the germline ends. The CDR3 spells CASSGQNQPQHF. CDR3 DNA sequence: TGTGCCAGCAGCGGACAGAATCAGCCCCAGCATTTT.

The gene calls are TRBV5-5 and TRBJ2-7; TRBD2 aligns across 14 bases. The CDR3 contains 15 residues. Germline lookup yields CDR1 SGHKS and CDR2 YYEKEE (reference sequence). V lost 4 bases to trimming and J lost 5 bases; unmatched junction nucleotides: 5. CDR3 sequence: CASSRRLAGGNEQYF. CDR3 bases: TGTGCCAGCAGCCGGAGACTAGCGGGAGGGAACGAGCAGTACTTC.

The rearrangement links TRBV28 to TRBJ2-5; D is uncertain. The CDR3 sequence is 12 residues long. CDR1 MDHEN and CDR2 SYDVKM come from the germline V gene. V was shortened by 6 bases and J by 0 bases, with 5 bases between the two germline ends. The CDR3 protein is CASSLDQETQYF. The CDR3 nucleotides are TGTGCCAGCAGCCTTGACCAAGAGACCCAGTACTTC.

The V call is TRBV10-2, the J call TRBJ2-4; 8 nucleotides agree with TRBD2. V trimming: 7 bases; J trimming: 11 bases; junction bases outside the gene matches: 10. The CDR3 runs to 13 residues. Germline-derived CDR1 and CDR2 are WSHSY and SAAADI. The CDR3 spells CASKGAGAVVQYF. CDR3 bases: TGCGCCAGCAAGGGAGCGGGAGCTGTGGTTCAGTACTTC.

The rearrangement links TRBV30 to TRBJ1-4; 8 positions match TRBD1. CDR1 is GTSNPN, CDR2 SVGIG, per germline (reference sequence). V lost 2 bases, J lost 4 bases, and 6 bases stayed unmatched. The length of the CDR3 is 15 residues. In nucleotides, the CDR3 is TGTGCCTGGAGTTATGGACAGGGAATTAATGAAAAACTGTTTTTT. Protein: CAWSYGQGINEKLFF.

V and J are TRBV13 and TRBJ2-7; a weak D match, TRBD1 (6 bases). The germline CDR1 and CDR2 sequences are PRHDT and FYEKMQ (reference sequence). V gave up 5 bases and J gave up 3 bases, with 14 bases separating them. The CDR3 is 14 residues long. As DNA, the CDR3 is TGTGCCAGCAGCCACGGGACAAACATCTACGAGCAGTACTTC. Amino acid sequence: CASSHGTNIYEQYF.

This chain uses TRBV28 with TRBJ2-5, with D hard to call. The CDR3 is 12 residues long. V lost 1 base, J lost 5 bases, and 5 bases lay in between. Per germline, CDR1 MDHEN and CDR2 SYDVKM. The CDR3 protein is CASSLSMETQYF. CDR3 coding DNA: TGTGCCAGCAGTTTATCGATGGAGACCCAGTACTTC.

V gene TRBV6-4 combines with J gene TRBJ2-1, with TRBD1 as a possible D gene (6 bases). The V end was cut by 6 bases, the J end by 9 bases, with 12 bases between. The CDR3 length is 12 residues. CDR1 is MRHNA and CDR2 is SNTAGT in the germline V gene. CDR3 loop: CASSVTGGEQFF. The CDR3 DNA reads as TGTGCCAGCAGCGTGACAGGAGGTGAGCAGTTCTTC.

CDR3 bases: TGTGCCAGTAGTAAGGGTAACAGGGGCTCTGGAAACACCATATATTTT. This gives the protein CASSKGNRGSGNTIYF. V usage is TRBV19 and J usage is TRBJ1-3; 7 nucleotides match TRBD1. This CDR3 region has 16 residues. The ends lost 4 bases at V and 0 bases at J; junction bases unmatched: 6. In germline, CDR1 is LNHDA, CDR2 SQIVND (reference sequence).